Sequencing of this TCR beta chain was carried out in a study of CD4 T cells in relation to SARS-CoV-2 and coronaviruses. Overall study: The HLA restriction of the shared crossreactive spike epitopes was mapped.

TCRdb's copy holds only in-frame clones and misses some; the assay was immunoSEQ multiplex PCR. Among about 16,000 clones listed, 70% to 80% were seen once. CD4+ T cells from unexposed donors were obtained before the COVID-19 pandemic (2011-2018). CD4+ T cells were isolated from the cells after about ten days of culture. As cell numbers allowed, unexposed-donor CD4+ T cells faced SARS-CoV-2 S/N and four cold-coronavirus spikes. The CDR3 has 18 residues. The germline V gene has CDR1 LGHNT and CDR2 FRNRAP. The germline V and J ends were trimmed by 0 bases and 2 bases, with 14 bases remaining between them. Overall study results and limits: Each donor contributed either pre-pandemic or post-infection samples, not both.

Comment on this clone: Its antigen is as yet unknown.

The sequence derives from a human donor in good health. The chain combines TRBV12-5 with TRBJ1-6, with TRBD1 as a possible D gene (6 bases). Material for sequencing was CD4+ T cells from PBMCs, cultured in vitro. CDR3 nucleotide sequence: TGTGCTAGTGGTTTGGTAACAGGGAGGGCCGCCTATAATTCACCCCTCCACTTT. It encodes CASGLVTGRAAYNSPLHF.